This T cell receptor beta chain appears in the sequencing data of a study of Ad26.COV2.S vaccination and SARS-CoV-2 variants. The treatment is: some 20 received Ad26.COV2.S at low or high dose, single or two shots; about 5 received placebo; per-sample allocation not given. After the first vaccine or placebo injection, samples were drawn on day 63. The data were produced by immunoSEQ multiplex PCR, yet TCRdb's version contains in-frame clones alone and is incomplete. This table holds 400,000 to 500,000 clones, about 88% found once. After removal of 0 bases from V and 0 bases from J, the junction contained 11 bases not matched to a gene. Per the germline V gene, CDR1 is SGDLS and CDR2 is YYNGEE. The length of the CDR3 is 20 residues.

The gene calls are TRBV9 and TRBJ2-1; 11 bases are a match to TRBD1. The TCR was taken from a person aged 18-65 years who received the Ad26.COV2.S COVID-19 vaccine or a placebo. The sequencing here drew on peripheral blood, taken in a trial of Ad26.COV2.S vaccine versus placebo. For the CDR3, the DNA is TGTGCCAGCAGCGTAGACTGGGGACAGGGGGTCACTAGCTCCTACAATGAGCAGTTCTTC. It translates to CASSVDWGQGVTSSYNEQFF.